Presented here are 11 T cell receptor beta chains from one specimen sequenced in a study of T cells in Graves' hyperthyroidism and ophthalmopathy. RNA transcripts yielded amplified TCR beta CDR3 regions. The HTBI primer set was used in a first-round RT-PCR of the TCR CDR3. TCRdb re-derived calls from the multiplex PCR reads in MiXCR, one entry per CDR3 protein. The sample gives over 300,000 distinct CDR3 sequences, approximately 15% of which show up once; 8% to 13% is in the top ten. The sample comprised blood. The receptors derive from a woman aged 60-75 years with Graves' hyperthyroidism.

In its sample, this clonotype was seen many times. The V call is TRBV11-3, the J call TRBJ1-1; D gene ambiguous. The V gene lost 5 bases and the J gene lost 0 bases, with 16 bases spanning the gap. The CDR3 is made up of 16 amino acids. The germline gives CDR1 SGHNT, CDR2 YENEEA. The CDR3 loop reads CASSPFPQVLNTEAFF. The CDR3 DNA reads TGTGCCAGCAGCCCCTTCCCACAAGTTCTGAACACTGAAGCTTTCTTT. The full variable domain, completed using reference TRBV11-3 and TRBJ1-1, is EAGVVQSPRYKIIEKKQPVAFWCNPISGHNTLYWYLQNLGQGPELLIRYENEEAVDDSQLPKDRFSAERLKGVDSTLKIQPAELGDSAVYLCASSPFPQVLNTEAFFGQGTRLTVV.

This clonotype was counted many times. V is TRBV27 and J is TRBJ2-7, with a tentative D call TRBD1 (7 bases). This CDR3 has 14 amino acids. CDR1 is MNHEY and CDR2 is SMNVEV in the germline V gene (reference sequence). The V and J ends lost 8 bases and 6 bases respectively, with 20 bases between them. The CDR3 DNA reads TGTGCCAGCGGTATTAAGCCGCAGGGGGGCGAGCAGTACTTC. This sequence encodes CASGIKPQGGEQYF.

This clonotype was observed many times. The V and J genes are TRBV12-3 or TRBV12-4 and TRBJ2-6; 9 positions match TRBD1. The CDR3 spans 18 residues. The V gene end was trimmed by 10 bases and the J gene end by 3 bases; junction bases not matched to a gene: 16. This CDR3 reads CATATPGQGKGGANVLTF. Here the CDR3 DNA reads TGTGCCACCGCTACCCCGGGACAGGGAAAAGGTGGGGCCAACGTCCTGACTTTC.

This clonotype was seen ten or more times. Here the CDR3 DNA reads TGTGCCAGCAGCTTAGGCCTGACAGGGGGCTACGAGCAGTACTTC. The encoded protein is CASSLGLTGGYEQYF. The chain couples TRBV13 to TRBJ2-7, with 9 positions matching TRBD1. The CDR3 spans 15 residues. V gave up 0 bases and J gave up 3 bases; unmatched junction bases: 3. The V gene's germline CDR1 is PRHDT and CDR2 FYEKMQ (reference sequence).

This chain links TRBV5-1 with TRBJ2-3; 9 bases match TRBD2. CDR1 SGHRS and CDR2 YFSETQ come from the germline V gene. The V segment lost 4 bases and the J segment 2 bases; nucleotides outside the gene matches: 8. The CDR3 consists of 16 residues. The CDR3 nucleotides read TGCGCCAGCAGCACCCGACTAGCGGATAACACAGATACGCAGTATTTT. Its translation is CASSTRLADNTDTQYF. Full variable domain (outside the CDR3, taken from reference TRBV5-1 and TRBJ2-3): KAGVTQTPRYLIKTRGQQVTLSCSPISGHRSVSWYQQTPGQGLQFLFEYFSETQRNKGNFPGRFSGRQFSNSRSEMNVSTLELGDSALYLCASSTRLADNTDTQYFGPGTRLTVL.

This clonotype was detected many times. The rearrangement uses TRBV7-8 and TRBJ2-7; possibly TRBD2 for D (6 bases). Germline CDR1 and CDR2: SGHVS and FQNEAQ. This CDR3 contains 15 residues. V shed 1 base and J shed 0 bases, with 10 bases lying between them. The CDR3 coding sequence is TGTGCCAGCAGCTTAGTCGGCGGGAACTCCTACGAGCAGTACTTC. Protein product: CASSLVGGNSYEQYF.

This clonotype came up many times. This rearrangement joins TRBV7-8 to TRBJ2-5, with 14 bases fitting TRBD2. Looked up from germline, CDR1 is SGHVS and CDR2 is FQNEAQ. CDR3 length: 17 residues. V gave up 4 bases and J gave up 1 base; unmatched junction bases: 5. The CDR3 reads CASSWGLAGVVQETQYF. The CDR3 bases are TGTGCCAGCAGCTGGGGACTAGCGGGAGTGGTCCAAGAGACCCAGTACTTC. Complete variable domain (other parts from reference TRBV7-8 and TRBJ2-5): GAGVSQSPRYKVAKRGQDVALRCDPISGHVSLFWYQQALGQGPEFLTYFQNEAQLDKSGLPSDRFFAERPEGSVSTLKIQRTQQEDSAVYLCASSWGLAGVVQETQYFGPGTRLLVL.

The V and J genes are TRBV9 and TRBJ2-5; 9 bases are a match to TRBD2. The CDR3 length is 16 residues. Per germline, CDR1 SGDLS and CDR2 YYNGEE. The ends lost 0 bases at V and 2 bases at J; junction bases unmatched: 5. As DNA, the CDR3 is TGTGCCAGCAGCGTAGCCGGACTAGCGTTACAAGAGACCCAGTACTTC. Protein sequence: CASSVAGLALQETQYF.

The rearrangement links TRBV5-1 to TRBJ2-6; no definite D call. Trimming removed 2 bases at V and 0 bases at J, with 6 bases between. Germline-derived CDR1 and CDR2 are SGHRS and YFSETQ. This CDR3 spans 15 amino acids. This chain's CDR3 is CASSLFVSGANVLTF. CDR3 DNA sequence: TGCGCCAGCAGCTTATTCGTCTCTGGGGCCAACGTCCTGACTTTC.

This clonotype was recorded at least ten times. The V gene is TRBV18, the J gene TRBJ1-1, with TRBD1 matching over 10 bases. The CDR3 length is 15 residues. Germline V gene lookup returns CDR1 KGHSH and CDR2 LQKENI. V lost 5 bases to trimming and J lost 5 bases; unmatched junction nucleotides: 8. CDR3 coding DNA: TGTGCCAGCTCAGAGACCGGGACAGGGGCAACTGAAGCTTTCTTT. Its protein product is CASSETGTGATEAFF.

There are a few counts of this clonotype. The CDR3 DNA reads TGTGCCAGCATATTGGACAGGGCGGACAATCAGCCCCAGCATTTT. It specifies CASILDRADNQPQHF. The chain is built from TRBV28 and TRBJ1-5; TRBD1 matches 8 bases. This CDR3 contains 15 residues. V trimming: 7 bases; J trimming: 3 bases; junction bases outside the gene matches: 8. Germline lookup yields CDR1 MDHEN and CDR2 SYDVKM.